Here is one TCR beta chain with its context. Its antigen remains unknown. These data are taken from a study of glioma-infiltrating T cells after dendritic cell vaccination. Study at large: Between about 2003 and 2013, patients got autologous tumor lysate-pulsed dendritic cell vaccines. Patients received three intradermal dendritic cell vaccine injections at biweekly intervals.

V dropped 3 bases and J dropped 4; count of bases not matched to a gene: 5. Germline-derived CDR1 and CDR2 are SGHRS and YFSETQ. The CDR3 is 16 amino acids. Study-level findings and limits: Higher TCR clonality did not directly relate to longer survival.

Sequenced by immunoSEQ multiplex PCR; TCRdb stores in-frame clones only, minus some. The sample yields some 70,000 clones, about 86% seen once. Fresh-frozen tumor tissue and more than two years of survival data were available for all. This clonotype was obtained from a human donor with glioblastoma. The rearrangement uses TRBV5-1 and TRBJ1-5; 12 bases agree with TRBD1. Sample: blood, taken before dendritic cell vaccination. CDR3 bases: TGCGCCAGCAGCTGGGGGGGACAGGGGGCTAATCAGCCCCAGCATTTT. It codes for CASSWGGQGANQPQHF.